A selection of T cell receptor beta chains follows, all from one sample in a study of cytomegalovirus exposure and HLA in healthy donors. The table came from immunoSEQ multiplex PCR; TCRdb's copy has only in-frame clones and leaves some out. The table shows about 250,000 clones, with roughly 87% occurring only once. The sample comprised PBMCs. Every receptor here comes from a man aged 18 to 29 in good health and CMV-seropositive. Each CDR3 is given without its conserved first and last residue.

CDR3aa	v_gene	j_gene
ASGLTTEQF	TRBV12-5	TRBJ2-1
ASSYDGLLHEQF	TRBV7-9	TRBJ2-1
AWSDPVPGALAAF	TRBV30	TRBJ1-1
ASSPRLSPYEQY	TRBV7-2	TRBJ2-7
ASSNLISYEQY	TRBV19	TRBJ2-7
ASSLGASGSSFEQY	TRBV7-8	TRBJ2-7
ASSVQVGRNTGELF	TRBV9	TRBJ2-2
ASTGIEQY	TRBV30	TRBJ2-7
ASSVGKRDEQF	TRBV9	TRBJ2-1
ASRKTQANYGYT	TRBV19	TRBJ1-2
ASSYAPTVYGYT	TRBV6-5	TRBJ1-2
ASSLAPSGGRQPQH	TRBV5-1	TRBJ1-5
ASSLVGGRSNTEAF	TRBV28	TRBJ1-1
ASSGLLAGEQF	TRBV27	TRBJ2-1
ASSPRTSYNEQF	TRBV7-2	TRBJ2-1
ASSLLGSGLASSTDTQY	TRBV27	TRBJ2-3
ASSRDRANTEAF	TRBV11-1	TRBJ1-1
ASSSTHPRETQY	TRBV28	TRBJ2-5
ASSLSGRDYEQF	TRBV5-1	TRBJ2-1
ASSYGGEDEQY	TRBV6-5	TRBJ2-7
ASSLQGGGTEAF	TRBV11-2	TRBJ1-1
ASSESSWRGAGGYT	TRBV6-1	TRBJ1-2
ASSPGQPRNEQF	TRBV18	TRBJ2-1
ASSVRRGSEAF	TRBV9	TRBJ1-1
ASSPGTLKNGETQY	TRBV7-9	TRBJ2-5
ASSPRGSQETQY	TRBV25-1	TRBJ2-5
ASSFLDSSYNEQF	TRBV5-1	TRBJ2-1
ASSYPRTYRGGKLF	TRBV6-6	TRBJ1-4
ASILVTEAF	TRBV6-6	TRBJ1-1
ASSEVTGGGQPQH	TRBV6-1	TRBJ1-5
ASSLGAGEIYNEQF	TRBV5-4	TRBJ2-1
ASTRAGTGDGYT	TRBV25-1	TRBJ1-2
ASSLYEGLYEQY	TRBV7-2	TRBJ2-7
ASSLRGRAGYEQY	TRBV27	TRBJ2-7
ASGQGLAGASTDTQY	TRBV2	TRBJ2-3
ASSLWDRRTEAF	TRBV5-1	TRBJ1-1
ASTKLGLSQETQY	TRBV27	TRBJ2-5
ASSQAGTGYYEQY	TRBV14	TRBJ2-7
ASSYPQGAGTGELF	TRBV6-5	TRBJ2-2
ASRKDGAANEKLF	TRBV5-1	TRBJ1-4
ASSSFDSTTEAF	TRBV5-1	TRBJ1-1
ASSLVIAPVYEQY	TRBV11-2	TRBJ2-7
SVGGSSYEQY	TRBV29-1	TRBJ2-7
AWSGGGNYGYT	TRBV30	TRBJ1-2
AWSPGTIEKLF	TRBV30	TRBJ1-4
ASSTWTSGRDTGELF	TRBV28	TRBJ2-2
ASSSTSPQETQY	TRBV11-2	TRBJ2-5
ASSPIEASTDTQY	TRBV7-8	TRBJ2-3